A single sample is the source of the 8 T cell receptor beta chains below, sequenced in a study of cytomegalovirus exposure and HLA in healthy donors (dated by TCRdb to between 2016 and 2019). Library construction relied on the immunoSEQ multiplex PCR assay. The multiplex PCR relied on a mix of 60 forward primers for TCR Vbeta segments and 13 reverse primers for TCR Jbeta segments. TCRdb retrieved this table from immuneACCESS and kept in-frame rearrangements only. Not all clones are present; in checked studies, unresolved V genes account for under half, and no reason is known for the remainder. The sample data list under 70,000 clones, and 77% of these were observed just once. Around 5.1% of the sample comes from the top ten. What was sequenced was PBMCs. These TCRs come from a male donor in good health and CMV-seropositive.

This sequence joins TRBV5-1 and TRBJ2-5; TRBD2 matches 13 bases. The CDR3 sequence is 16 residues long. V shed 2 bases and J 4 bases; nucleotides not matched to a gene: 5. The germline V gene encodes CDR1 SGHRS and CDR2 YFSETQ. Written as DNA, the CDR3 is TGCGCCAGCAGCTTAGGGACTAGCGGGGTGAGAGAGACCCAGTACTTC. It yields the protein CASSLGTSGVRETQYF.

The CDR3 bases are TGTGCCAGCATCCGCACTCGGGGTACCCTCTATGGCTACACCTTC. This sequence encodes CASIRTRGTLYGYTF. The rearrangement joins TRBV6-5 to TRBJ1-2; D is undetermined. Germline CDR1 MNHEY, CDR2 SVGAGI. This CDR3 comprises 15 residues. V gave up 7 bases and J gave up 4 bases, with 19 bases separating them.

This clone showed up just once. The rearrangement links TRBV7-8 to TRBJ2-1, with D possibly TRBD1 on 5 matching bases. The CDR3 contains 13 residues. V was shortened by 2 bases and J by 5 bases, with 7 bases between the two germline ends. From germline, CDR1 is SGHVS and CDR2 FQNEAQ. CDR3 DNA: TGTGCCAGCAGCTTAAGGGGTAACAATGAGCAGTTCTTC. This gives the protein CASSLRGNNEQFF.

The chain employs TRBV7-9 and TRBJ1-1; 9 bases fit TRBD1. Germline-derived CDR1 and CDR2 are SEHNR and FQNEAQ (reference sequence). Trimming at V came to 8 bases and at J to 1 base, leaving 11 bases not matched to a gene. The CDR3 is made up of 16 amino acids. The CDR3 region is CASGPRTGARNTEAFF. CDR3 nucleotide sequence: TGTGCCAGCGGGCCCCGGACAGGGGCTAGGAACACTGAAGCTTTCTTT.

Points on this clone: No conserved phenylalanine or tryptophan is present at the end of the CDR3, so a read error is the likely explanation. The rearrangement joins TRBV5-4 to TRBJ2-2, with 7 bases lining up with TRBD2. The CDR3 is 15 amino acids. Per germline, CDR1 SGHNT and CDR2 YYREEE (reference sequence). Unmatched junction bases numbered 2, after V lost 0 bases and J lost 3 bases. The CDR3 protein is CASSLVAGDTGELFL. CDR3 coding DNA: TGTGCCAGCAGCTTGGTGGCGGGGGACACCGGGGAGCTGTTTCTT.

The table lists this clone with a few counts. The gene calls are TRBV4-3 and TRBJ2-7, with 8 bases identical to TRBD1. The CDR3 length is 14 residues. Germline lookup yields CDR1 LGHNA and CDR2 YSLEER. V gave up 4 bases and J gave up 1 base; unmatched junction bases: 3. The CDR3, as DNA: TGCGCCAGCAGCCCCGACAGGGGATCCTACGAGCAGTACTTC. Amino acid sequence: CASSPDRGSYEQYF.

J is TRBJ1-1 and V is TRBV4-3; no clear D gene. This CDR3 has 14 amino acids. Germline V gene lookup returns CDR1 LGHNA and CDR2 YSLEER. The V end lost 1 base, the J end lost 0 bases, and 6 bases lay between the germline ends. CDR3 bases: TGCGCCAGCAGCCAAGGATCAGTGAACACTGAAGCTTTCTTT. This codes for CASSQGSVNTEAFF.

The rearrangement joins TRBV7-8 to TRBJ2-7; D possibly corresponds to TRBD1 (6 bases). V lost 2 bases and J lost 2, with 10 bases in between. This CDR3 has 14 residues. Germline CDR1 reads SGHVS; CDR2 reads FQNEAQ. The CDR3, as DNA: TGTGCCAGCAGCTTAAGGGGGACAACCTACGAGCAGTACTTC. Protein sequence: CASSLRGTTYEQYF.